This T cell receptor beta chain was retrieved from a study of blood T cell repertoires in COVID-19. The CDR3 is made up of 15 amino acids. V lost 5 bases, J lost 7 bases, and 8 bases stayed unmatched. Germline V gene sequence: CDR1 SGHNT, CDR2 YENEEA. In this sample, this clone turned up a few times. TCRdb's table, derived via immunoSEQ multiplex PCR, lists solely in-frame clones and lacks some. The repertoire holds a few hundred thousand clones, around 90% seen once, with 0.9% to 1% in the top ten. The sequenced sample consisted of peripheral blood. The clonotype originates from a woman in her forties who had recovered from COVID-19. The rearrangement uses TRBV11-3 and TRBJ2-1; 10 bases match TRBD1. Here the CDR3 reads CASSPGQGDQNEQFF. For the CDR3, the DNA is TGTGCCAGCAGCCCAGGACAGGGGGATCAGAATGAGCAGTTCTTC.